Included here is one TCR beta chain sequence, with context. No antigen is known for it. Trimming left V 2 bases short and J 9 bases short, with 14 bases between. The germline V gene encodes CDR1 MNHEY and CDR2 SMNVEV (reference sequence). The CDR3 covers 14 residues. In the original processing: From ImmunoSEQ came sequences covering only the junction and carrying no quality scores, so filtering differed. Here immunoSEQ multiplex PCR was the method, and the copy in TCRdb shows in-frame clones only, minus some. Clone size and the V and J calls come from that table; the DNA yielded D and trimming. The sample yields over 2,000,000 clones, 85% to 95% seen once. The entry originates in a study of shared clonotypes between healthy human individuals. Regarding the study as a whole: Genetic and exposure-history diversity was limited by the few donors. The study found lower generation probabilities in non-shared clonotypes than in those shared by all four donors.

The naive CD8 subset, CD45RO-negative cells positively selected for CCR7, excluded terminally differentiated effector memory CD45RA+ cells. The chain uses TRBV27 and TRBJ2-1; the D is unclear. Sequenced sample: naive CD8+ T cells from PBMCs. The TCR originated in a man younger than 35 in good health. Some clones in this sample may be carry-over from other donors' samples. The CDR3 here is CASSLRSTAPEQFF. CDR3 nucleotide sequence: TGTGCCAGCAGTTTACGTTCTACAGCCCCTGAGCAGTTCTTC.